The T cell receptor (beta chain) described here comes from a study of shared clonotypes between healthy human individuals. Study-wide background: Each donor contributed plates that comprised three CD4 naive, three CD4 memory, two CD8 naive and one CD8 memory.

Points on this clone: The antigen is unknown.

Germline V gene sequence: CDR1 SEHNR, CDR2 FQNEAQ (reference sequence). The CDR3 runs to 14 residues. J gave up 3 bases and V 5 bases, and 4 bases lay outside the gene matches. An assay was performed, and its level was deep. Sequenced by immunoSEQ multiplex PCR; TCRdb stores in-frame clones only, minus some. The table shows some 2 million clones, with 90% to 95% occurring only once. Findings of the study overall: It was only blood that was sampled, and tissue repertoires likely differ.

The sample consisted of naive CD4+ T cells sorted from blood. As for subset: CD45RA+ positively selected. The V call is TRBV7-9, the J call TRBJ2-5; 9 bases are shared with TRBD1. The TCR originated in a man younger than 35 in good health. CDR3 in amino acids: CASSQRTGEETQYF. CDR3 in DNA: TGTGCCAGCAGCCAAAGGACAGGGGAAGAGACCCAGTACTTC.